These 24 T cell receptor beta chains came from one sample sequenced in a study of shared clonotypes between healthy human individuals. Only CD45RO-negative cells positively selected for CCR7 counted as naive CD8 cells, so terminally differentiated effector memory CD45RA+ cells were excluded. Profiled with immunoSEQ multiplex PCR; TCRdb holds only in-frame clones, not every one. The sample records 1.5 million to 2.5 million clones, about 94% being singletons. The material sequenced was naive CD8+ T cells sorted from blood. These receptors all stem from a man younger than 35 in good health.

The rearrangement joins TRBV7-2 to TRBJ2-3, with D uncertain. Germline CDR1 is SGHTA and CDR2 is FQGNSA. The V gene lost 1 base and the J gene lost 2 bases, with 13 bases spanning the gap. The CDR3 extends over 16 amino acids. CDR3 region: CASSLVGYSYTDTQYF. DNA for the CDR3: TGTGCCAGCAGCTTAGTGGGTTATTCGTACACAGATACGCAGTATTTT.

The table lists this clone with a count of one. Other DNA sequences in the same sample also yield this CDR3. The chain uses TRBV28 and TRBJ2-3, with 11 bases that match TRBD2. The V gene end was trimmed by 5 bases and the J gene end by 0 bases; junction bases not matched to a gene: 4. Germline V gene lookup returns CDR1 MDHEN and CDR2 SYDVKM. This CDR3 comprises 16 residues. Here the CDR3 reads CASSLTSGGSTDTQYF. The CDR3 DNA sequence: TGTGCCAGCAGTCTCACTAGCGGGGGCAGCACAGATACGCAGTATTTT.

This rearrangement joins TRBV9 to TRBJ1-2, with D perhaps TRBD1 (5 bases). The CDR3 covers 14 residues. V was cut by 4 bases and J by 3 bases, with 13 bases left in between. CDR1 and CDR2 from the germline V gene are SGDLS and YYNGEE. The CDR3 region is CASSLSGADYGYTF. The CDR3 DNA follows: TGTGCCAGCAGCCTTAGTGGGGCGGACTATGGCTACACCTTC.

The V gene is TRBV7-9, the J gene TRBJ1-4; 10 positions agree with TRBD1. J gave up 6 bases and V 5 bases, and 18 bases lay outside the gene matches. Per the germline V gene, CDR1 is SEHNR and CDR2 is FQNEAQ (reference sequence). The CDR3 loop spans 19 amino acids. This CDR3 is CASSTTGGTDRDIDEKLFF. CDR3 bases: TGTGCCAGCAGCACGACAGGGGGCACGGATCGAGACATTGATGAAAAACTGTTTTTT.

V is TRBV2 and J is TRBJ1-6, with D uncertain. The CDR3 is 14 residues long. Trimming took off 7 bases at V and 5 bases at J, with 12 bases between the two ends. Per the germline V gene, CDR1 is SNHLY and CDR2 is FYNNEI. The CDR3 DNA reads TGTGCCAGCATCCCCGGGCTCAATAATTCACCCCTCCACTTT. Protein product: CASIPGLNNSPLHF.

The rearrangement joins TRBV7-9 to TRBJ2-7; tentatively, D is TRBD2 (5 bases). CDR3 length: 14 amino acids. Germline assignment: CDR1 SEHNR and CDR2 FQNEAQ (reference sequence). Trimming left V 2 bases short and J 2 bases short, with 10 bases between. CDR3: CASSLNGLTYEQYF. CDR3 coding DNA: TGTGCCAGCAGCTTAAACGGACTCACCTACGAGCAGTACTTC.

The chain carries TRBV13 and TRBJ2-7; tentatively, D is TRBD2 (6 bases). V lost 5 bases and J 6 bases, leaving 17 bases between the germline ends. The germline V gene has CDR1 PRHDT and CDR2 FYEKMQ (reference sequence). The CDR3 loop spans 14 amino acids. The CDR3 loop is CASSPMGGGAEQYF. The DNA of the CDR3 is TGTGCCAGCAGCCCCATGGGGGGAGGCGCCGAGCAGTACTTC. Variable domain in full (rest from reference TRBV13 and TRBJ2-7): AAGVIQSPRHLIKEKRETATLKCYPIPRHDTVYWYQQGPGQDPQFLISFYEKMQSDKGSIPDRFSAQQFSDYHSELNMSSLELGDSALYFCASSPMGGGAEQYFGPGTRLTVT.

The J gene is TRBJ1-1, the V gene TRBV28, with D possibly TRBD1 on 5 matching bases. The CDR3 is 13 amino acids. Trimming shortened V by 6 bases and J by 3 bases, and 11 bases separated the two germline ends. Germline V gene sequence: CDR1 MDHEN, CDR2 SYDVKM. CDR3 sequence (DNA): TGTGCCAGCAGCCACGGACATTACACTGAAGCTTTCTTT. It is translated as CASSHGHYTEAFF.

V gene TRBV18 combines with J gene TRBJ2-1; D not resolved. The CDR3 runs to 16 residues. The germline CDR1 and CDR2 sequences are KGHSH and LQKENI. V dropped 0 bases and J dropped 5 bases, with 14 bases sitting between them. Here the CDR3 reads CASSPPPIPMNNEQFF. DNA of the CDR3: TGTGCCAGCTCACCACCACCTATACCCATGAACAATGAGCAGTTCTTC.

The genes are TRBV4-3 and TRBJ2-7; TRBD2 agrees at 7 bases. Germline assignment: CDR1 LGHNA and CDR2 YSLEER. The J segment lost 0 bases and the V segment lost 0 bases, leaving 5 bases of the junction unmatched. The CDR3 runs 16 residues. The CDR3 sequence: CASSQDLAELSYEQYF. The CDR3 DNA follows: TGCGCCAGCAGCCAAGACCTAGCGGAACTCTCCTACGAGCAGTACTTC.

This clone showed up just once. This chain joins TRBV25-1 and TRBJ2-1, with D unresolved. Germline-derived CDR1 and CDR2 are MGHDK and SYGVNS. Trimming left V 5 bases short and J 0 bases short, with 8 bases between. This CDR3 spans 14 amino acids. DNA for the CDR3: TGTGCCAGCAGTCCGACACGCTCCTACAATGAGCAGTTCTTC. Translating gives CASSPTRSYNEQFF. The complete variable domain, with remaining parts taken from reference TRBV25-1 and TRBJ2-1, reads EADIYQTPRYLVIGTGKKITLECSQTMGHDKMYWYQQDPGMELHLIHYSYGVNSTEKGDLSSESTVSRIRTEHFPLTLESARPSHTSQYLCASSPTRSYNEQFFGPGTRLTVL.

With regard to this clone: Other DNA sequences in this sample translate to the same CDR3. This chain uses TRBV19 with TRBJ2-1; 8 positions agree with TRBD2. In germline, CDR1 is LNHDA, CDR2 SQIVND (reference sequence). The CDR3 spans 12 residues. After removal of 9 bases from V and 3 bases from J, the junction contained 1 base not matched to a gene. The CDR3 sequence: CASSGGYNEQFF. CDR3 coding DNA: TGTGCCAGCAGCGGGGGCTACAATGAGCAGTTCTTC.

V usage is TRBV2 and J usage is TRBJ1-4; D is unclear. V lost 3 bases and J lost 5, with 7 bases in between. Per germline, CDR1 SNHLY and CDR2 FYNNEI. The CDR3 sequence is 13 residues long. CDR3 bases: TGTGCCAGCAGTGATGGTATCAATGAAAAACTGTTTTTT. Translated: CASSDGINEKLFF.

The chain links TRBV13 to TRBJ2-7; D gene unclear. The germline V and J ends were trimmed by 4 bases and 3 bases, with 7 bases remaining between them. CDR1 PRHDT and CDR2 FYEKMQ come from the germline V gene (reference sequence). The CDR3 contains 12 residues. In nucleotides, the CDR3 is TGTGCCAGCAGCTCCGGATACTACGAGCAGTACTTC. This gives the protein CASSSGYYEQYF.

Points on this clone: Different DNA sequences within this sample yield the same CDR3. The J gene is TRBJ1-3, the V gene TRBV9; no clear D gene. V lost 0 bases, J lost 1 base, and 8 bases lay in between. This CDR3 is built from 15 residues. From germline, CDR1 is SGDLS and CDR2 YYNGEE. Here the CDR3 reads CASSVDLGSGNTIYF. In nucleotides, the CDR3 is TGTGCCAGCAGCGTAGATCTGGGATCTGGAAACACCATATATTTT. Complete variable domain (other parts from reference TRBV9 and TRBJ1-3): DSGVTQTPKHLITATGQRVTLRCSPRSGDLSVYWYQQSLDQGLQFLIQYYNGEERAKGNILERFSAQQFPDLHSELNLSSLELGDSALYFCASSVDLGSGNTIYFGEGSWLTVV.

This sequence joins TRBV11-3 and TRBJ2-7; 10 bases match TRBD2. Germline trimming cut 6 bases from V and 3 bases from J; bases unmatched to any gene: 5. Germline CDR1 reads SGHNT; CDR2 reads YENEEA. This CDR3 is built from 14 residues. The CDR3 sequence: CASSTSGDNYEQYF. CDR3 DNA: TGTGCCAGCAGTACTAGCGGGGACAACTACGAGCAGTACTTC. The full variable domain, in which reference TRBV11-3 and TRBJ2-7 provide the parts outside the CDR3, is EAGVVQSPRYKIIEKKQPVAFWCNPISGHNTLYWYLQNLGQGPELLIRYENEEAVDDSQLPKDRFSAERLKGVDSTLKIQPAELGDSAVYLCASSTSGDNYEQYFGPGTRLTVT.

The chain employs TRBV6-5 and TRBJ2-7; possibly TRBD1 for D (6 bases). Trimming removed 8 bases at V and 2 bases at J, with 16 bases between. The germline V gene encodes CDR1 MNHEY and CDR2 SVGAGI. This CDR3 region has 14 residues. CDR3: CASRQGHQTYEQYF. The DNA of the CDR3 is TGTGCCAGCCGCCAGGGACACCAGACCTACGAGCAGTACTTC.

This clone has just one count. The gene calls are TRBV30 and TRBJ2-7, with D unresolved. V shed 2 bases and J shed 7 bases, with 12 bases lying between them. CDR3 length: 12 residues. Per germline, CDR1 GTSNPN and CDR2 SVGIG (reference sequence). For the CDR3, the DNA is TGTGCCTGGAGTCCCCCCCCGGCAGAGCAGTACTTC. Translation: CAWSPPPAEQYF.

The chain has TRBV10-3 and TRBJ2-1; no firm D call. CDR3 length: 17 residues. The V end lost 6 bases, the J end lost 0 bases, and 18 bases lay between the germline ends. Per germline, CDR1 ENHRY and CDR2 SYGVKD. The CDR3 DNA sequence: TGTGCCATCAGCGGACCCGGGCAGAACAGCTCCTACAATGAGCAGTTCTTC. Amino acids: CAISGPGQNSSYNEQFF.

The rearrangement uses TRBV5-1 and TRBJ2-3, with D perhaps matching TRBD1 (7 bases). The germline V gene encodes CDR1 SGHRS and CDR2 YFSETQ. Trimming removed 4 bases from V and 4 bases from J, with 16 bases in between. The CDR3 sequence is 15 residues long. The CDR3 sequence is CASSPRTGGPDTQYF. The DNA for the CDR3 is TGCGCCAGCAGCCCACGGACAGGAGGGCCAGATACGCAGTATTTT.

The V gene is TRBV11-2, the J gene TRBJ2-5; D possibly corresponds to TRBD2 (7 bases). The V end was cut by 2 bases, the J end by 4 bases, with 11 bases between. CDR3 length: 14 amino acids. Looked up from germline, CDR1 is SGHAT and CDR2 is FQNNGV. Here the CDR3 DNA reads TGTGCCAGCAGCTTATGGCGGGGGCGAGAGACCCAGTACTTC. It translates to CASSLWRGRETQYF.

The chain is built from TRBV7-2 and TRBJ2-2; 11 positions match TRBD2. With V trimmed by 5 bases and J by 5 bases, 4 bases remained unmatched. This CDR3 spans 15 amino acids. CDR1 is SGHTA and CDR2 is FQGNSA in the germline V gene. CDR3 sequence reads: CASSTLAGGTGELFF. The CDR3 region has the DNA TGTGCCAGCAGCACCCTAGCGGGAGGAACCGGGGAGCTGTTTTTT.

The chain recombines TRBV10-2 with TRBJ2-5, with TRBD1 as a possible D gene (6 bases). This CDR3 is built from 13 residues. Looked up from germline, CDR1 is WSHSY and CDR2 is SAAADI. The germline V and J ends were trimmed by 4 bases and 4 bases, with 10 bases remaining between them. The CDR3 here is CASSGGRGETQYF. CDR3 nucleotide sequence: TGCGCCAGCAGTGGGGGCAGGGGAGAGACCCAGTACTTC.

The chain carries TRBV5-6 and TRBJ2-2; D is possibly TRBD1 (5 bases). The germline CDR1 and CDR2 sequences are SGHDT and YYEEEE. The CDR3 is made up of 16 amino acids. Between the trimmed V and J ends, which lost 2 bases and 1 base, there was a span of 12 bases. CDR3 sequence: CASSFGWTLNTGELFF. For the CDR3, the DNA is TGTGCCAGCAGCTTCGGGTGGACACTGAACACCGGGGAGCTGTTTTTT.